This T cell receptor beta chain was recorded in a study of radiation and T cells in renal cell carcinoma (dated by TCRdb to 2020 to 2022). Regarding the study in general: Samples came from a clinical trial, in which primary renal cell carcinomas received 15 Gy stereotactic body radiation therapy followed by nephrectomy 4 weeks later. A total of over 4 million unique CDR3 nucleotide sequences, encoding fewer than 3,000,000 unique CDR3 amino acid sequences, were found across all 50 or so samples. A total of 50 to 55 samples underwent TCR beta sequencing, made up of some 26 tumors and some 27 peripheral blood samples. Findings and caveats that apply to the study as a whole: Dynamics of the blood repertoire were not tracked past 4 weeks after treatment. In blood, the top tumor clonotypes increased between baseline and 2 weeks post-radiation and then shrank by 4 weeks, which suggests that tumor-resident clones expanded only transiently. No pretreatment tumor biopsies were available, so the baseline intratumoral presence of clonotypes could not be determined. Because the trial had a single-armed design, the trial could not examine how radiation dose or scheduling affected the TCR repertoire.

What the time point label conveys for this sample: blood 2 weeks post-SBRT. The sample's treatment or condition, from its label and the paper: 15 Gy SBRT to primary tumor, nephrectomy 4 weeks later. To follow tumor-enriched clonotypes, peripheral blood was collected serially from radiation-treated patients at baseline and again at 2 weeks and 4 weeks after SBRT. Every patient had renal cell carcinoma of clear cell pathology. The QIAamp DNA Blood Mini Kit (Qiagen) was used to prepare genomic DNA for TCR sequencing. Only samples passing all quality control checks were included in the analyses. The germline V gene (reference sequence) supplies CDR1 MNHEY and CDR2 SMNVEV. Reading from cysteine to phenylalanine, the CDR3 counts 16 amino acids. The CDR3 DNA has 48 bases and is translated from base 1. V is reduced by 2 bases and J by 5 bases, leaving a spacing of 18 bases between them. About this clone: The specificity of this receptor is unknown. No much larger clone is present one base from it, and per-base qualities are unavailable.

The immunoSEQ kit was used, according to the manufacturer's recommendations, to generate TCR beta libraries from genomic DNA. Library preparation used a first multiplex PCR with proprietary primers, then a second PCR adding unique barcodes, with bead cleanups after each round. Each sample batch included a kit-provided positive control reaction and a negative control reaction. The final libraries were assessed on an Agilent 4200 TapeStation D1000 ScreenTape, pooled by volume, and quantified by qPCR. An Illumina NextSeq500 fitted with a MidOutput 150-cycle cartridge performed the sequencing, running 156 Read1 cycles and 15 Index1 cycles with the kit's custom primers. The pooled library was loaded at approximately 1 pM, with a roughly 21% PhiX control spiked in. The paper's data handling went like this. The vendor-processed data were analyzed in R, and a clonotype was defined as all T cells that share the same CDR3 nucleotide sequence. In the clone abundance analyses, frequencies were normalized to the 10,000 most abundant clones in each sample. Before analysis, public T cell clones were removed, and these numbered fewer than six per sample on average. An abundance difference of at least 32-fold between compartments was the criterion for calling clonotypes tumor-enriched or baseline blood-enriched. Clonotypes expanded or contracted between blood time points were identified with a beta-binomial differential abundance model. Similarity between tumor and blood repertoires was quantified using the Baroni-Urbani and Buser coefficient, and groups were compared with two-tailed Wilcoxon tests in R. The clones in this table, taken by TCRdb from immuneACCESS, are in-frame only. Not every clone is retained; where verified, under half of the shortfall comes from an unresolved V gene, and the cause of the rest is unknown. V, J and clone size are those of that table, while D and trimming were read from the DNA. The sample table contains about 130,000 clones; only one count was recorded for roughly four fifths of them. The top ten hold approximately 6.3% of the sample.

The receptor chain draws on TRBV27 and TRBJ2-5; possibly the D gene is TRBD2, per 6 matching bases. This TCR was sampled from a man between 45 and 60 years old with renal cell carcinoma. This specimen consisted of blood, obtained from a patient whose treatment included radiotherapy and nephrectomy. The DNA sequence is TGTGCCAGCAGTTTACGGTCGGGAGCGGCGTATGAGACCCAGTACTTC. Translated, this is CASSLRSGAAYETQYF.